Below are 15 T cell receptor beta chains sequenced from a single sample in a study of human CD8 memory T cell subsets. The authors made TCR beta libraries using UMI-labeled 5' RACE. TCRdb re-called the 5' RACE reads and gives one entry per CDR3 protein, without DNA. The sample has about 6,700 distinct CDR3 sequences. Source material: CD8+ T cells from PBMCs. These receptors came from a human donor in good health.

V usage is TRBV7-9 and J usage is TRBJ2-4; TCRdb's D call of TRBD1 is untestable without DNA. The CDR3 has 14 residues. Germline V lookup: CDR1 SEHNR, CDR2 FQNEAQ (reference sequence). The CDR3 protein is CASSLDPLVYIQYF.

The V and J genes are TRBV25-1 and TRBJ1-6; TCRdb's D call of TRBD1 is untestable without DNA. Germline V gene sequence: CDR1 MGHDK, CDR2 SYGVNS. The CDR3 is made up of 12 amino acids. The CDR3 sequence is CASTPSGSPLHF.

The V gene is TRBV7-9, the J gene TRBJ2-2; no DNA is available, so the TRBD2 call from TCRdb remains unchecked. Per germline, CDR1 SEHNR and CDR2 FQNEAQ (reference sequence). The CDR3 totals 15 residues. The CDR3 reads CASSNGLAAPGELFF.

The chain recombines TRBV9 with TRBJ1-1. Germline V gives CDR1 SGDLS, CDR2 YYNGEE. This CDR3 comprises 14 residues. The CDR3 reads CASSPGEGRTEAFF.

This chain connects TRBV12-3 or TRBV12-4 to TRBJ1-2; there is no DNA to check the TCRdb D call of TRBD1. There are 13 residues in the CDR3. The CDR3 spells CASRLTERYGYTF.

This sequence joins TRBV11-2 and TRBJ2-1; TCRdb selects TRBD2, and the lack of DNA leaves this call unchecked. Germline loops: CDR1 SGHAT, CDR2 FQNNGV. The CDR3 spans 15 residues. The CDR3 protein is CASSFTLAFYDEQFF.

The chain carries TRBV4-2 and TRBJ2-7; TCRdb's D call of TRBD2 is untestable without DNA. Germline-derived CDR1 and CDR2 are LGHNA and YNFKEQ. The CDR3 runs to 13 residues. CDR3 protein: CASTGLAGEEQYF.

The V gene is TRBV7-6, the J gene TRBJ2-2; TCRdb names TRBD1, which stays unverified in the absence of DNA. The germline gives CDR1 SGHVS, CDR2 FNYEAQ. This CDR3 has 14 amino acids. Here the CDR3 reads CASSFSGHTGELFF. The full variable domain, rest sourced from reference TRBV7-6 and TRBJ2-2, is GAGVSQSPRYKVTKRGQDVALRCDPISGHVSLYWYRQALGQGPEFLTYFNYEAQQDKSGLPNDRFSAERPEGSISTLTIQRTEQRDSAMYRCASSFSGHTGELFFGEGSRLTVL.

The rearrangement links TRBV27 to TRBJ2-1. This CDR3 is built from 15 residues. The germline V gene encodes CDR1 MNHEY and CDR2 SMNVEV (reference sequence). CDR3 sequence: CASSLRGTNYNEQFF.

This clonotype shows up as medium-sized by frequency. The chain is built from TRBV10-2 and TRBJ2-7; as DNA is missing, the TRBD1 call by TCRdb cannot be tested. This CDR3 is 13 amino acids long. Germline V gene data show CDR1 as WSHSY and CDR2 as SAAADI. CDR3 loop: CASSVPGAYEQYF.

The V call is TRBV7-9, the J call TRBJ2-7; with no DNA, the TCRdb D assignment of TRBD2 cannot be verified. The CDR3 runs 15 residues. Per the germline V gene, CDR1 is SEHNR and CDR2 is FQNEAQ (reference sequence). The CDR3 sequence is CASSVSAGSSYEQYF.

The chain uses TRBV18 and TRBJ2-3; TCRdb's assignment of TRBD2 cannot be checked, as there is no DNA. In germline, CDR1 is KGHSH, CDR2 LQKENI. There are 17 residues in the CDR3. The CDR3 protein is CASSPVLGLSMADTQYF.

This CDR3 reads CASRPRLAGGNEQFF. The rearrangement joins TRBV28 to TRBJ2-1; TCRdb indicates TRBD2, and absent DNA this call remains unverified. This CDR3 has 15 amino acids. In germline, CDR1 is MDHEN, CDR2 SYDVKM.

V and J are TRBV2 and TRBJ2-7; TCRdb picks TRBD2, but there is no DNA to check that call. Per the germline V gene, CDR1 is SNHLY and CDR2 is FYNNEI. This CDR3 is 15 amino acids long. The CDR3 protein is CASSGRKGRKDEQYF.

The rearrangement links TRBV7-8 to TRBJ2-7; there is no DNA to check the TCRdb D call of TRBD1. This CDR3 spans 13 amino acids. Germline CDR1 is SGHVS and CDR2 is FQNEAQ. This CDR3 is CASSFGTGQEQYF.